This T cell receptor beta chain was retrieved from a study of PD-L1 blockade in urothelial cancer. After removal of 4 bases from V and 7 bases from J, the junction contained 10 bases not matched to a gene. The CDR3 extends over 17 amino acids. Germline V gene data show CDR1 as MDHEN and CDR2 as SYDVKM. Regarding this clone: Its antigen is unidentified.

Notes on the study in general: Enhanced expansion of tumor-associated blood clones at 3 weeks characterized durable-benefit patients.

Indicated time point: pretreatment peripheral blood. The authors spiked synthetic TCR analog templates into each PCR. TCRdb keeps only in-frame clones here, not all; method: immunoSEQ multiplex PCR. The data contain 65,000 to 80,000 clones, about 90% of them seen just once; the ten biggest clones take up roughly 4.7%. This clonotype was sampled from a man between 70 and 80 years old with urothelial cancer. The rearrangement joins TRBV28 to TRBJ2-1, with 13 nucleotides matching TRBD2. Source: PBMCs, taken around atezolizumab (anti-PD-L1) treatment. This CDR3 is CASSSSLGTSGINEQFF. CDR3 nucleotides: TGTGCCAGCAGTTCGTCACTAGGGACTAGCGGGATTAATGAGCAGTTCTTC.